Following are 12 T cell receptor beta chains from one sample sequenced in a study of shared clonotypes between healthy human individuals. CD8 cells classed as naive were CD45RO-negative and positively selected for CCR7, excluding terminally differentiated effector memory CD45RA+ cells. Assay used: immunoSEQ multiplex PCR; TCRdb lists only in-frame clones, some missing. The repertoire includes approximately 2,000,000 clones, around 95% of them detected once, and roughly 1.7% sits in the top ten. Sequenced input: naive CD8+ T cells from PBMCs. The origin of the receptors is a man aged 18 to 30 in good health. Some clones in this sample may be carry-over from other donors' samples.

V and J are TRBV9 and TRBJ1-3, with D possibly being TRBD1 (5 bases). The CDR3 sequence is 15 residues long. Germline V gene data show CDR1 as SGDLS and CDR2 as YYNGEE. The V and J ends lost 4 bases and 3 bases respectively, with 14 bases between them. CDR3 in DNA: TGTGCCAGCAGCCAAGACGGGGGAGGTGGAAACACCATATATTTT. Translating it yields CASSQDGGGGNTIYF.

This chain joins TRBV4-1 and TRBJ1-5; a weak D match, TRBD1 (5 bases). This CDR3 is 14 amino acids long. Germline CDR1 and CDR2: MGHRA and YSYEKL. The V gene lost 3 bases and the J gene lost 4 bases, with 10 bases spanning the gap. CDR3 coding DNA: TGCGCCAGCAGCCATTGGGGGAGGAATCAGCCCCAGCATTTT. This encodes CASSHWGRNQPQHF.

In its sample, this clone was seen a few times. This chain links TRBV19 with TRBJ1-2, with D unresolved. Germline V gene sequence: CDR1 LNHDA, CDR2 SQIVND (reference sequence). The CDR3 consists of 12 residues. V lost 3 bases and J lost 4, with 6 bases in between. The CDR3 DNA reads TGTGCCAGTAGTATGACCTTCTATGGCTACACCTTC. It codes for CASSMTFYGYTF.

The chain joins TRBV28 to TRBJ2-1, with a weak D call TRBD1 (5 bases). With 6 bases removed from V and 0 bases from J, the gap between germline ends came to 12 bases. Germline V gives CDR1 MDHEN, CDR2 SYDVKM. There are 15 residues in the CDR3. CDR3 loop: CASSHQGFSYNEQFF. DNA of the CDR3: TGTGCCAGCAGCCATCAGGGTTTCTCCTACAATGAGCAGTTCTTC.

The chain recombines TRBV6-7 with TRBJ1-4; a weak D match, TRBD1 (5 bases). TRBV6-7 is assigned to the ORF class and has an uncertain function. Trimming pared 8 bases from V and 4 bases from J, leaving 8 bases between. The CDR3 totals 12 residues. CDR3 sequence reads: CASQGNNEKLFF. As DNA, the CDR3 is TGTGCCAGCCAGGGTAATAATGAAAAACTGTTTTTT.

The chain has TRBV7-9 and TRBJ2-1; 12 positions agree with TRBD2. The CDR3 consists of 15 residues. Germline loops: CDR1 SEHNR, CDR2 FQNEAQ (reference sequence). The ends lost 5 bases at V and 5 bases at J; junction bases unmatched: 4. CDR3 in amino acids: CASSPRLAGDNEQFF. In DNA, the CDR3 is TGTGCCAGCAGCCCCCGACTAGCGGGAGACAATGAGCAGTTCTTC.

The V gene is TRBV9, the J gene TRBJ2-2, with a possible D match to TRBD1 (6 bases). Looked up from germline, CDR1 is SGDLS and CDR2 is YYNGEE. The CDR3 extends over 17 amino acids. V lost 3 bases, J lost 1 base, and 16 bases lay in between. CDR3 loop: CASSGHRVGLNTGELFF. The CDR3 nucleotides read TGTGCCAGCAGCGGACACAGGGTGGGGTTGAACACCGGGGAGCTGTTTTTT.

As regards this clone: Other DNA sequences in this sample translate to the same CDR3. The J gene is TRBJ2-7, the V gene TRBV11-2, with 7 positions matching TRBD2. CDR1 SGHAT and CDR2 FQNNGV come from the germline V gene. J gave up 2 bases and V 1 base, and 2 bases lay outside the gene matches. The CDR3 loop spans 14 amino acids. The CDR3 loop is CASSLGRGAYEQYF. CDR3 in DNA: TGTGCCAGCAGCTTAGGCCGGGGGGCCTACGAGCAGTACTTC.

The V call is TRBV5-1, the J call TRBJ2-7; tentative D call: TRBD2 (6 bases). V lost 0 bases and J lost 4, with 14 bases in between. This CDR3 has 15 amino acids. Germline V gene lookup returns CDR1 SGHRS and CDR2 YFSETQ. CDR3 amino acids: CASSLGSPGEYEQYF. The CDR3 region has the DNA TGCGCCAGCAGCTTGGGCTCACCGGGGGAATACGAGCAGTACTTC. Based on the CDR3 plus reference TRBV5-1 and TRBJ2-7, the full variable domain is KAGVTQTPRYLIKTRGQQVTLSCSPISGHRSVSWYQQTPGQGLQFLFEYFSETQRNKGNFPGRFSGRQFSNSRSEMNVSTLELGDSALYLCASSLGSPGEYEQYFGPGTRLTVT.

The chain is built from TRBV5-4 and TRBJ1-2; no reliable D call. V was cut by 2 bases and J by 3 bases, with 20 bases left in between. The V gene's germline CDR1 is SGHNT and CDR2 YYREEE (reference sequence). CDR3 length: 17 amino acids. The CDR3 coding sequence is TGTGCCAGCAGCTTAGTCCCTCTGGATCCCGAGGACTATGGCTACACCTTC. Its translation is CASSLVPLDPEDYGYTF.

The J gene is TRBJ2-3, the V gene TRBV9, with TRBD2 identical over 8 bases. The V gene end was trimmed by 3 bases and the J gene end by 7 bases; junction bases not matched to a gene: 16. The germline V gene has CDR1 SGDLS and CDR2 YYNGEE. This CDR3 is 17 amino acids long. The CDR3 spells CASSEGLGGRTSNTQYF. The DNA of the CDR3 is TGTGCCAGCAGCGAAGGTTTGGGCGGGAGGACTTCGAATACGCAGTATTTT.

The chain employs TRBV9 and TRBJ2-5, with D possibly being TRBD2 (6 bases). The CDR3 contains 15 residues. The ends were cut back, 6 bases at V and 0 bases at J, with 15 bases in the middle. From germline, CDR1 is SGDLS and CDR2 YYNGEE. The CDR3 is CASKPSSGDQETQYF. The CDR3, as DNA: TGTGCCAGCAAACCTTCCTCGGGAGACCAAGAGACCCAGTACTTC. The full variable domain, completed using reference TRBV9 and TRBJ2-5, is DSGVTQTPKHLITATGQRVTLRCSPRSGDLSVYWYQQSLDQGLQFLIQYYNGEERAKGNILERFSAQQFPDLHSELNLSSLELGDSALYFCASKPSSGDQETQYFGPGTRLLVL.